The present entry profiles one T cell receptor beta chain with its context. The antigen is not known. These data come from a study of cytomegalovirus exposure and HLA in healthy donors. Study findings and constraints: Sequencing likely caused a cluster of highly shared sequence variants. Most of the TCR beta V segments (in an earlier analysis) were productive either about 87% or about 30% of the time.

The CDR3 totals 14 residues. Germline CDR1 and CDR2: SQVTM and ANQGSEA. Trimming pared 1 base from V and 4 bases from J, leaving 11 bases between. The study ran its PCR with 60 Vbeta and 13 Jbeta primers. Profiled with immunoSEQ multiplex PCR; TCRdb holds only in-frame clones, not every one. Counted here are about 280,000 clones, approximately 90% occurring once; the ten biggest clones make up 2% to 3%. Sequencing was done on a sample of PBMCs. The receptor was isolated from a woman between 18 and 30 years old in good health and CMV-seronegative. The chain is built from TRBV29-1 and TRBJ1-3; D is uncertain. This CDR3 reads CSVEGRELGNTIYF. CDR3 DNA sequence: TGCAGCGTTGAAGGAAGGGAGCTCGGAAACACCATATATTTT.